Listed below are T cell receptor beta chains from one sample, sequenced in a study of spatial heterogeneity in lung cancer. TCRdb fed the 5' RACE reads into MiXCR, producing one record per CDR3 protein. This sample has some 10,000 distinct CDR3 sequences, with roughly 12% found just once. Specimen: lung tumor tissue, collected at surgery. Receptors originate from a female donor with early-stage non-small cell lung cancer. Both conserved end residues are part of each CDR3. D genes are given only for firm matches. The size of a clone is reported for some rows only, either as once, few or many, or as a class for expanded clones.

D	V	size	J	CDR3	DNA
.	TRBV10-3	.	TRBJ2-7	CATRDSRGYEQYF	TGTGCCACCCGCGATAGCAGGGGCTACGAGCAGTACTTC
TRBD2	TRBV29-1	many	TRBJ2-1	CSVDSGGAYNEQFF	TGCAGCGTAGATAGCGGGGGGGCCTACAATGAGCAGTTCTTC
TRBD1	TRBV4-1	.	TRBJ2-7	CASSQENRGDSYEQYF	TGCGCCAGCAGCCAAGAAAACAGGGGGGATTCCTACGAGCAGTACTTC
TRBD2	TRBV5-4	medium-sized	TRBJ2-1	CASSLLLAGGVAYNEQFF	TGTGCCAGCAGCTTGCTCCTGGCGGGGGGAGTAGCGTACAATGAGCAGTTCTTC
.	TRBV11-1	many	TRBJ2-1	CASSLVRVGEQFF	TGTGCCAGCAGCTTGGTCAGGGTTGGTGAGCAGTTCTTC
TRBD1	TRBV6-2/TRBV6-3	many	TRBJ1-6	CASWDRLNSPLHF	TGTGCCAGCTGGGACAGATTAAATTCACCCCTCCACTTT
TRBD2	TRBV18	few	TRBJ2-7	CASSPTSGSYEQYF	TGTGCCAGCTCCCCGACTAGCGGATCGTACGAGCAGTACTTC
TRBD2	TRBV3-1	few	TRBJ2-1	CASSHGQDSGGAYNEQFF	TGTGCCAGCAGCCATGGACAAGATAGCGGGGGGGCTTACAATGAGCAGTTCTTC
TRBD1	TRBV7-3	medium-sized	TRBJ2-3	CASSSNRGLGTDTQYF	TGTGCCAGCAGCTCAAACAGGGGGTTGGGGACAGATACGCAGTATTTT
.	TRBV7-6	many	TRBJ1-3	CASSQRSGGTGNTIYF	TGTGCCAGCAGCCAGCGTTCAGGAGGGACTGGAAACACCATATATTTT
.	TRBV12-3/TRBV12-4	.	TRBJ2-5	CASSFDGDPQETQYF	TGTGCCAGCAGTTTCGACGGGGATCCCCAAGAGACCCAGTACTTC
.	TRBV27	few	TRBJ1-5	CASSLDRNQPQHF	TGTGCCAGCAGCCTCGACCGTAATCAGCCCCAGCATTTT
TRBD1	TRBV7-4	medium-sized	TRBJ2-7	CASGTGSYEQYF	TGTGCCAGCGGGACAGGGTCCTACGAGCAGTACTTC
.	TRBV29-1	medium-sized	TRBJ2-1	CSVCEGTGSDEQFF	TGCAGCGTCTGCGAGGGCACAGGGTCGGATGAGCAGTTCTTC
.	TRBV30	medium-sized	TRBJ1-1	CAWNNRGDTEAFF	TGTGCCTGGAACAACCGTGGGGACACTGAAGCTTTCTTT
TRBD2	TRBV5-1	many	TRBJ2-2	CASSLDGALAGAEANTGELFF	TGCGCCAGCAGCCTTGACGGGGCGTTAGCGGGGGCAGAAGCGAACACCGGGGAGCTGTTTTTT
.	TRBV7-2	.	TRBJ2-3	CASSATHPQYF	TGTGCCAGCAGCGCCACTCACCCGCAGTATTTT
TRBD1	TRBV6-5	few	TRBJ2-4	CASRGQAKNIQYF	TGTGCCAGCAGGGGACAGGCTAAAAACATTCAGTACTTC
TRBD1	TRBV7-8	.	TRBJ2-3	CASSLGGTGLTDTQYF	TGTGCCAGCAGCTTAGGGGGGACAGGACTAACAGATACGCAGTATTTT
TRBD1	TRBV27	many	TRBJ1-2	CASSLSGQGALGYTF	TGTGCCAGCAGTTTATCAGGTCAGGGGGCGCTTGGCTACACCTTC
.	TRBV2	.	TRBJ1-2	CASRTSGDYTF	TGTGCCAGCAGAACAAGTGGAGACTACACCTTC
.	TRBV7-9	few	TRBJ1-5	CASSLDLGSPQHF	TGTGCCAGCAGCTTAGATTTGGGGTCGCCCCAGCATTTT
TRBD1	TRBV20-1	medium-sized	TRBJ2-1	CSAAPRDRHNEQFF	TGCAGTGCCGCCCCCCGGGACAGACACAATGAGCAGTTCTTC
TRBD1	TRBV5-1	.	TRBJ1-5	CASSLTGDEQPQHF	TGCGCCAGCAGCTTGACAGGGGATGAGCAGCCCCAGCATTTT
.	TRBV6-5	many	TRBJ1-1	CASRVDWNTEAFF	TGTGCCAGCAGGGTTGACTGGAACACTGAAGCTTTCTTT
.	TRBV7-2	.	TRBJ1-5	CASSLAGRGNQPQHF	TGTGCCAGCAGCTTAGCGGGCAGGGGTAATCAGCCCCAGCATTTC
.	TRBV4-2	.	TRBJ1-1	CASSQDSGWAVNTEAFF	TGTGCCAGCAGCCAAGATTCCGGTTGGGCAGTGAACACTGAAGCTTTCTTT
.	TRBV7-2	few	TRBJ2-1	CASSLMTVDEQFF	TGTGCCAGCAGCTTAATGACGGTGGATGAGCAGTTCTTC
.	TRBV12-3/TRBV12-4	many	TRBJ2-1	CASSRVAHEQFF	TGTGCCAGCAGTCGGGTAGCCCATGAGCAGTTCTTC
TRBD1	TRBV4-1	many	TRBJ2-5	CASSLTGQGGQTQYF	TGCGCCAGCAGCCTAACGGGACAGGGAGGACAGACCCAGTACTTC
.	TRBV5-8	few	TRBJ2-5	CASSLGRNQETQYF	TGTGCCAGCAGCTTGGGACGAAACCAAGAGACCCAGTACTTC
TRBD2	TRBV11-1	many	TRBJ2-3	CASSGRTSGSENTQYF	TGTGCCAGCAGCGGCCGGACTAGCGGGAGTGAAAATACGCAGTATTTT
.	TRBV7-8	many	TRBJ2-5	CASSVDTAGTQYF	TGTGCCAGCAGCGTCGACACGGCCGGGACCCAGTACTTC
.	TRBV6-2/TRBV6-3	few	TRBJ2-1	CASSSPRRKFF	TGTGCCAGCAGTTCCCCCCGAAGGAAGTTCTTC
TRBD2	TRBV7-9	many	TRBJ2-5	CASSQGLALSETQYF	TGTGCCAGCAGCCAGGGACTAGCCCTTTCGGAGACCCAGTACTTC